Included here is one T cell receptor beta chain sequence, with context. Its target is unknown. Germline CDR1 SGHRS, CDR2 YFSETQ. V lost 3 bases, J lost 9 bases, and 6 bases stayed unmatched. The CDR3 is made up of 15 amino acids. The library targeted TCRbeta and was prepared with unique molecular identifiers. TCRdb re-analysed the PCR reads in MiXCR, keeping a single row per CDR3 protein. The sample carries about 580,000 distinct CDR3 sequences, more than 20% recorded once. The sample belongs to a study of T-cell reconstitution after alpha-beta-depleted transplantation in children. Study-level results: Roughly two months post-transplant, alpha-beta T cells reportedly originated from several hundred graft clones that had expanded. At the one-year point after transplant, T-cell counts and TCRbeta diversity were found to come mostly from T cells that had been newly produced.

This sample comprised PBMCs, obtained before TCRalphabeta/CD19-depleted stem cell transplant. This sequence joins TRBV5-1 and TRBJ2-2, with 12 bases lining up with TRBD1. The sequence came from a boy in the first two years of life with Wiskott-Aldrich syndrome, due to receive a stem cell transplant. The CDR3 sequence is CASSWGTGGFRELFF. For the CDR3, the DNA is TGCGCCAGCAGCTGGGGGACAGGGGGCTTTCGGGAGCTGTTTTTT.